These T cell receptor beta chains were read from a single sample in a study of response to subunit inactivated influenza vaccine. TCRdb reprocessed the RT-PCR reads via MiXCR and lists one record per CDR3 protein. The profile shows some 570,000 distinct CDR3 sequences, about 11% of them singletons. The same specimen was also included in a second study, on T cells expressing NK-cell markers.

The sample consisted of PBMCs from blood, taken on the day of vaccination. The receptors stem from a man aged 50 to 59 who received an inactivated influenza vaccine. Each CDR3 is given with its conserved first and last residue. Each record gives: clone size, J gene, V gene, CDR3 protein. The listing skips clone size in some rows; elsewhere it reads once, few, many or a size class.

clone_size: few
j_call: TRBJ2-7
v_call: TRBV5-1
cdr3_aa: CACSPNGGNQGYEQYF

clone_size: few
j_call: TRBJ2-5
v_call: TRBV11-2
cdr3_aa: CASSLYPDRQETQYF

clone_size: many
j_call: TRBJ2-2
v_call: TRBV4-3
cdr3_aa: CASSQVPYSTPGELFF

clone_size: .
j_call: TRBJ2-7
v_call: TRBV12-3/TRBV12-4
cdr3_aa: CASTHGGALLEQYF

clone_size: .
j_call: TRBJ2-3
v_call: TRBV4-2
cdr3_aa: CASSQEEWTASTDTQYF

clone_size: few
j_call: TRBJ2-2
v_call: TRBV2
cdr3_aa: CASGNRGWTGELFF

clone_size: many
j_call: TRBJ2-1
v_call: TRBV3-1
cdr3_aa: CASSLGTSGGNEQFF

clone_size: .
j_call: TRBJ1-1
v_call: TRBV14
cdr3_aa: CASSRAGRNTEAFF

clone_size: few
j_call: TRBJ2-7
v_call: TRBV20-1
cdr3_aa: CSAREPVAYEQYF

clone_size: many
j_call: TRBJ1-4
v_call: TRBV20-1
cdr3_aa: CSASRDRLNEKLFF

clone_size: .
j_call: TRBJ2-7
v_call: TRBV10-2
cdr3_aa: CASVGGRGLAASYEQYF

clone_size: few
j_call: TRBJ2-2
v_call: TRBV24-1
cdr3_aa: CATSDGPGQGITGELFF

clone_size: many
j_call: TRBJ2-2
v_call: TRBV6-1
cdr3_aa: CASRTGRGGLSGELFF

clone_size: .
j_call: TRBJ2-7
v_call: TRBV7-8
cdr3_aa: CASSLALGLAHYEQYF

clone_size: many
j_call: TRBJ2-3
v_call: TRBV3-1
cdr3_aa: CASSQKGGRADTQYF

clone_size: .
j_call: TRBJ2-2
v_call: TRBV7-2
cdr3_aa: CASNRGWETGELFF

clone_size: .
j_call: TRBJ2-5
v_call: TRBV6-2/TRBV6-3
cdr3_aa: CASSFPQGGGETQYF

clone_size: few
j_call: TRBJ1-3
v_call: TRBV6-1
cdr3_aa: CASRTDGASSGNTIYF

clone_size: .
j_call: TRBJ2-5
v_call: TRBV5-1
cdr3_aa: CASSGSSGSYQETQYF

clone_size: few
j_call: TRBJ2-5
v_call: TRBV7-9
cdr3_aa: CASSSYSLQETQYF

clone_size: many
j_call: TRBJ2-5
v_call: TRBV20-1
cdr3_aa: CSVHRGKTQYF

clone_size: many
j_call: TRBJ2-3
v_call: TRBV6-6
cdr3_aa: CASSYSGDTQYF

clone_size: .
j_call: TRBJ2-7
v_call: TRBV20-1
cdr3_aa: CSARTRGSVGEQYF

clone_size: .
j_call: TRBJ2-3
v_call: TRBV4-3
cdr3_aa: CASSQGIAGGGSTDTQYF

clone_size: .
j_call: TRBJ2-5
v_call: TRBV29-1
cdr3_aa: CSAGTDRRETQYF

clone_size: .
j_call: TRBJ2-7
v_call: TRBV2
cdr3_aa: CASSAGGAFYAYEQYF

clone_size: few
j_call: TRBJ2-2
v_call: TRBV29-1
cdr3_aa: CSVGGATGELFF

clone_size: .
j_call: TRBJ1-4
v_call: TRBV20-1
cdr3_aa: CSAREVTAHERLFF

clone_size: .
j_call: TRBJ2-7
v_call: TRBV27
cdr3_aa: CASSLLPFNGDYGQYF

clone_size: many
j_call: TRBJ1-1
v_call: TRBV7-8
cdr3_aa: CASSNPYRGRTEAFF

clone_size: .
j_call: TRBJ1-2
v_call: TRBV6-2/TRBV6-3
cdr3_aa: CASSLPLGRPIMEGYTF

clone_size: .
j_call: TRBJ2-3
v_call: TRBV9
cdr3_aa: CASSVGGTITDTQYF

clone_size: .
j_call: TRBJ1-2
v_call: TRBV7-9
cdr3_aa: CASSLFGGTGDGYTF

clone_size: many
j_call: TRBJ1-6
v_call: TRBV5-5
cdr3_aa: CASSFSGTGGSPLHF

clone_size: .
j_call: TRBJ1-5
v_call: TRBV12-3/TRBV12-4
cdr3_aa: CASSLVGRSNQPQHF

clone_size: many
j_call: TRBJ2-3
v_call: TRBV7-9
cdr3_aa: CASSLLGGRTDTQYF